These 30 T cell receptor beta chains were all obtained from the same sample, sequenced in a study of T-cell reconstitution after alpha-beta-depleted transplantation in children. Unique molecular identifiers were built into the TCRbeta library. One entry per CDR3 protein results from TCRdb running MiXCR on the PCR reads. Here the sample spans 700,000 to 950,000 distinct CDR3 sequences, under 20% being singletons. The input for sequencing was PBMCs, mostly from graft donor cells, taken 360 days after TCRalphabeta/CD19-depleted stem cell transplant. These receptors originate from a male patient younger than 18 who had a stem cell transplant for acute lymphoblastic leukemia, so the T cells may come from the graft donor.

The rearrangement links TRBV12-3 or TRBV12-4 to TRBJ2-1; D gene unclear. The V gene lost 4 bases and the J gene lost 4 bases, with 17 bases spanning the gap. The CDR3 is made up of 16 amino acids. CDR3 sequence: CASSSRYSGKYNEQFF. The CDR3, as DNA: TGTGCCAGCAGTTCCCGATACTCAGGCAAATACAATGAGCAGTTCTTC.

This clonotype was counted only a few times. The chain combines TRBV20-1 with TRBJ2-1, with TRBD1 identical over 7 bases. The CDR3 runs to 12 residues. V shed 6 bases and J 8 bases; nucleotides not matched to a gene: 7. CDR1 is DFQATT, CDR2 SNEGSKA, per germline (reference sequence). CDR3: CSAPTGLDEQFF. CDR3 bases: TGCAGTGCCCCGACAGGGCTCGATGAGCAGTTCTTC.

This clonotype was counted only a few times. The chain uses TRBV20-1 and TRBJ2-1; perhaps TRBD2 as D (6 bases). The germline gives CDR1 DFQATT, CDR2 SNEGSKA (reference sequence). V was trimmed by 1 base and J by 8 bases, leaving 21 bases between them. The length of the CDR3 is 16 residues. The CDR3 spells CSARVLSGLASHEQFF. In DNA, the CDR3 is TGCAGTGCTAGAGTCCTCTCAGGGCTAGCGAGTCATGAGCAGTTCTTC.

The rearrangement joins TRBV25-1 to TRBJ2-1, with 12 positions matching TRBD1. Trimming at V came to 5 bases and at J to 7 bases, leaving 6 bases not matched to a gene. Germline V lookup: CDR1 MGHDK, CDR2 SYGVNS. There are 15 residues in the CDR3. CDR3 in amino acids: CASSRGTGGANEQFF. In nucleotides, the CDR3 is TGTGCCAGCAGTCGGGGGACAGGGGGCGCGAATGAGCAGTTCTTC.

This clonotype came up many times. The chain combines TRBV6-2 or TRBV6-3 with TRBJ2-2, with 10 bases aligning to TRBD2. Germline V gene sequence: CDR1 MNHEY, CDR2 SVGEGT. The junction had 5 bases not matched to a gene; V was cut back by 5 bases and J by 2 bases. The CDR3 has 16 residues. This chain's CDR3 is CASSPGTSANTGELFF. The CDR3 bases are TGTGCCAGCAGTCCCGGGACTAGCGCAAACACCGGGGAGCTGTTTTTT.

The chain employs TRBV12-3 or TRBV12-4 and TRBJ1-5; D gene unclear. This CDR3 region has 14 residues. V was cut by 7 bases and J by 3 bases, with 13 bases left in between. The CDR3 loop reads CASTLRRHNQPQHF. The DNA of the CDR3 is TGTGCCAGCACCTTGAGGCGGCACAATCAGCCCCAGCATTTT.

This clonotype was seen only a few times. The DNA is omitted, as the CDR3 cannot be located on it reliably, and the CDR3 follows TCRdb's listing. This chain connects TRBV29-1 to TRBJ1-2; TRBD1, as called in the table, went unchecked against the DNA. The CDR3 is 10 residues long, ends included. Per germline, CDR1 SQVTM and CDR2 ANQGSEA. The CDR3 sequence is CSVGEGANTF.

This clonotype was detected only once. A junction end diverges from the germline sequence, so it may reflect a read error. CDR3 protein: CASSQVQSSYDQYF. The CDR3 region has the DNA TGTGCCAGCAGCCAGGTACAGAGCTCCTACGACCAGTACTTC. The chain carries TRBV14 and TRBJ2-7; D gene uncertain. The CDR3 has 14 residues. The germline V gene has CDR1 SGHDN and CDR2 FVKESK.

J is TRBJ2-1 and V is TRBV11-1; TRBD2 aligns across 14 bases. The CDR3 is 19 residues long. J lost 10 bases, V lost 5 bases, and 19 bases had no gene match. Germline values: CDR1 SGHAT, CDR2 FQDESV (reference sequence). CDR3 sequence (DNA): TGTGCCAGCAGCCCAAGGGGCCTGGGACTAGCGGGAGAACGATACGAGCAGTTCTTC. This translates into CASSPRGLGLAGERYEQFF.

V is TRBV5-1 and J is TRBJ2-3; TRBD2 matches at 12 bases. The germline gives CDR1 SGHRS, CDR2 YFSETQ. V shed 5 bases and J 2 bases; nucleotides not matched to a gene: 9. This CDR3 region has 17 residues. CDR3 protein: CASRLTSGSPYTDTQYF. CDR3 in DNA: TGCGCCAGCAGACTGACTAGCGGGAGCCCCTACACAGATACGCAGTATTTT.

The CDR3 loop is CASSSGGSGAQETQYF. The CDR3, as DNA: TGCGCCAGCAGTTCCGGAGGAAGCGGGGCTCAAGAGACCCAGTACTTC. The genes are TRBV5-1 and TRBJ2-5, with 7 bases lining up with TRBD2. Germline values: CDR1 SGHRS, CDR2 YFSETQ. Germline trimming cut 5 bases from V and 2 bases from J; bases unmatched to any gene: 12. This CDR3 is 16 amino acids long.

This clonotype appeared many times. The chain links TRBV27 to TRBJ1-6; possible D gene TRBD1, 5 bases. The CDR3 spans 14 residues. Germline CDR1 MNHEY, CDR2 SMNVEV (reference sequence). Trimming cost V 2 bases and J 11 bases, with 13 bases left between them. CDR3 amino acids: CASSLQGFDPPLHF. In DNA, the CDR3 is TGTGCCAGCAGTTTACAGGGTTTTGATCCACCCCTCCACTTT.

The gene calls are TRBV28 and TRBJ2-5; D is unresolved. Per germline, CDR1 MDHEN and CDR2 SYDVKM. V was shortened by 2 bases and J by 4 bases, with 11 bases between the two germline ends. The CDR3 loop spans 14 amino acids. CDR3 sequence reads: CASSLPPNLETQYF. CDR3 coding DNA: TGTGCCAGCAGTTTACCCCCCAATCTAGAGACCCAGTACTTC.

This chain uses TRBV5-1 with TRBJ2-1, with 7 bases that match TRBD1. This CDR3 region has 15 residues. J was trimmed by 3 bases and V by 6 bases; bases with no gene match: 9. Germline V CDR1 and CDR2: SGHRS, YFSETQ. CDR3 in DNA: TGCGCCAGCAACCCGGGACAGATAAACTACAATGAGCAGTTCTTC. Protein: CASNPGQINYNEQFF.

The gene calls are TRBV5-1 and TRBJ2-1; 7 positions match TRBD1. Trimming cost V 6 bases and J 5 bases; bases outside gene matches: 8. The length of the CDR3 is 14 residues. Germline loops: CDR1 SGHRS, CDR2 YFSETQ. CDR3 in amino acids: CASNPGDRDNEQFF. CDR3 DNA: TGCGCCAGCAATCCTGGGGACAGAGACAATGAGCAGTTCTTC.

CDR3 region: CASSHRQGRTGELFF. The CDR3 DNA sequence: TGCGCCAGCAGCCACAGACAGGGGCGAACCGGGGAGCTGTTTTTT. This rearrangement joins TRBV4-1 to TRBJ2-2; 8 bases are a match to TRBD1. CDR3 length equals 15 residues. V lost 3 bases to trimming and J lost 5 bases; unmatched junction nucleotides: 5. Germline V gene data show CDR1 as MGHRA and CDR2 as YSYEKL.

This rearrangement joins TRBV4-1 to TRBJ1-4; D is unclear. Per germline, CDR1 MGHRA and CDR2 YSYEKL. V gave up 10 bases and J gave up 5 bases, with 20 bases separating them. The CDR3 contains 15 residues. In nucleotides, the CDR3 is TGCGCCACCCGACCACAAGGGTTCCTAAATGAAAAACTGTTTTTT. This encodes CATRPQGFLNEKLFF.

There are many counts of this clonotype. The rearrangement joins TRBV20-1 to TRBJ2-7; tentative D call: TRBD2 (6 bases). CDR3 length equals 13 residues. Germline values: CDR1 DFQATT, CDR2 SNEGSKA (reference sequence). Trimming removed 5 bases at V and 3 bases at J, with 14 bases between. For the CDR3, the DNA is TGCAGTGCTCAAAGGACTACCGACTACGAGCAGTACTTC. It is translated as CSAQRTTDYEQYF.

The genes are TRBV5-6 and TRBJ2-1; 14 bases are a match to TRBD2. Germline V gene data show CDR1 as SGHDT and CDR2 as YYEEEE. The CDR3 covers 16 residues. The junction had 8 bases not matched to a gene; V was cut back by 2 bases and J by 10 bases. CDR3 DNA: TGTGCCAGCAGCTTCCTCGGGACTAGCGGGAGTGCCGAGCAGTTCTTC. This gives the protein CASSFLGTSGSAEQFF.

The chain couples TRBV6-5 to TRBJ2-3; TRBD1 agrees at 9 bases. Germline CDR1 MNHEY, CDR2 SVGAGI. The CDR3 consists of 17 residues. Trimming at V came to 3 bases and at J to 2 bases, leaving 9 bases not matched to a gene. In DNA, the CDR3 is TGTGCCAGCAGTTATACAGACAGGGGGAGCCACACAGATACGCAGTATTTT. This translates into CASSYTDRGSHTDTQYF.

The chain employs TRBV5-1 and TRBJ2-2; D remains unclear. Germline V lookup: CDR1 SGHRS, CDR2 YFSETQ. Trimming removed 7 bases at V and 1 base at J, with 14 bases between. The CDR3 is 15 residues long. The CDR3 DNA reads as TGCGCCAGCGCCGGACCAGAAAAGAACACCGGGGAGCTGTTTTTT. It is translated as CASAGPEKNTGELFF.

This clonotype was detected a few times. The chain couples TRBV5-1 to TRBJ1-2; D gene unclear. CDR3 size: 14 residues. V was shortened by 0 bases and J by 7 bases, with 13 bases between the two germline ends. Germline V lookup: CDR1 SGHRS, CDR2 YFSETQ. CDR3: CASSLVSEGPGYTF. The CDR3 bases are TGCGCCAGCAGCTTGGTTTCGGAGGGTCCTGGCTACACCTTC.

The rearrangement joins TRBV11-2 to TRBJ2-7; D may be TRBD1 or TRBD2 (5 bases each). The germline gives CDR1 SGHAT, CDR2 FQNNGV. The CDR3 has 15 residues. V lost 4 bases and J 0 bases, leaving 13 bases between the germline ends. The CDR3 region has the DNA TGTGCCAGCAGCTCCGCCGGGACCACCTCCTACGAGCAGTACTTC. This encodes CASSSAGTTSYEQYF.

Only a few counts were recorded for this clonotype. This sequence joins TRBV20-1 and TRBJ2-3, with 10 bases that match TRBD2. Germline lookup yields CDR1 DFQATT and CDR2 SNEGSKA (reference sequence). The junction had 5 bases not matched to a gene; V was cut back by 1 base and J by 4 bases. The CDR3 contains 15 residues. The CDR3 region has the DNA TGCAGTGCTAGAGCGCTAGCGGGAGTCCCAGATACGCAGTATTTT. Translation gives CSARALAGVPDTQYF.

CDR3 nucleotides: TGTGCCAGCAGCTTCCGGGCGGGAGTGACAGATACGCAGTATTTT. Encoded protein: CASSFRAGVTDTQYF. The rearrangement uses TRBV7-3 and TRBJ2-3, with 7 nucleotides matching TRBD2. The CDR3 sequence is 15 residues long. Germline-derived CDR1 and CDR2 are SGHTA and FQGTGA. Losses at the gene ends were 3 bases for V and 3 bases for J; bases not matched to a gene: 6. The whole variable domain, filled in from reference TRBV7-3 and TRBJ2-3, reads GAGVSQTPSNKVTEKGKYVELRCDPISGHTALYWYRQSLGQGPEFLIYFQGTGAADDSGLPNDRFFAVRPEGSVSTLKIQRTERGDSAVYLCASSFRAGVTDTQYFGPGTRLTVL.

The CDR3 loop is CSGQGYNEQFF. The CDR3, as DNA: TGCAGCGGACAGGGCTACAATGAGCAGTTCTTC. This chain connects TRBV29-1 to TRBJ2-1; 7 bases are a match to TRBD1. This CDR3 region has 11 residues. The germline V gene has CDR1 SQVTM and CDR2 ANQGSEA. The junction had 0 bases not matched to a gene; V was cut back by 7 bases and J by 3 bases.

The gene calls are TRBV3-1 and TRBJ2-7; 10 bases line up with TRBD2. CDR1 and CDR2 from the germline V gene are LGHDT and YNNKEL (reference sequence). Unmatched junction bases numbered 2, after V lost 1 base and J lost 2 bases. The CDR3 is 15 residues long. The CDR3 sequence is CASSQALAGAYEQYF. The CDR3 bases are TGTGCCAGCAGCCAAGCGCTAGCGGGAGCCTACGAGCAGTACTTC.

The V call is TRBV4-1, the J call TRBJ1-1; the match to TRBD1 covers 7 bases. Trimming took 0 bases from V and 0 from J; bases not matched to a gene: 7. Germline assignment: CDR1 MGHRA and CDR2 YSYEKL. The CDR3 length is 17 residues. The CDR3 loop is CASSQDHRGSMNTEAFF. The DNA for the CDR3 is TGCGCCAGCAGCCAAGATCACAGGGGATCGATGAACACTGAAGCTTTCTTT.

This clonotype was seen more than once but under ten times. This sequence joins TRBV29-1 and TRBJ2-1; 10 positions match TRBD1. The CDR3 has 16 amino acids. Germline values: CDR1 SQVTM, CDR2 ANQGSEA. J gave up 0 bases and V 3 bases, and 5 bases lay outside the gene matches. The CDR3 spells CSVDPDRGISYNEQFF. The DNA for the CDR3 is TGCAGCGTTGATCCGGACAGGGGGATCTCCTACAATGAGCAGTTCTTC.

In this sample, this clonotype turned up many times. The V and J genes are TRBV10-3 and TRBJ2-3; TRBD2 matches 7 bases. CDR3 length: 14 residues. Germline trimming cut 6 bases from V and 2 bases from J; bases unmatched to any gene: 5. The germline CDR1 and CDR2 sequences are ENHRY and SYGVKD. CDR3 in DNA: TGTGCCATCAGGGCTAGCGGACCCACAGATACGCAGTATTTT. Protein product: CAIRASGPTDTQYF.